The 17 T cell receptor beta chains reported below all come from one sample, sequenced in a study of regulatory T cells in long-lasting Graves disease. Time point here: newly diagnosed GD, antithyroid drugs for less than 3 months. RNA extracted from PBMCs served as the sequencing template. Investigators prepared the TCR beta libraries by applying iRepertoire HTBI primers and Arm-PCR of CDR3 regions. Each CDR3 protein gets one entry after TCRdb re-called the multiplex PCR reads with MiXCR. The table lists hundreds of thousands of distinct CDR3 sequences, over 15% of them singletons. The same specimen was also included in a second study, on T cells in Graves' hyperthyroidism and ophthalmopathy.

The input for sequencing was peripheral blood mononuclear cells (PBMCs), taken at new diagnosis, from a patient treated with antithyroid drugs. The receptors shown here come from a woman in her twenties or thirties with Graves disease.

This clonotype came up a few times. The J gene is TRBJ2-3, the V gene TRBV12-5; D gene uncertain. V was pared by 7 bases and J by 4 bases, with 15 bases between. CDR3 size: 14 residues. Per the germline V gene, CDR1 is LGHNT and CDR2 is FRNRAP. The CDR3 DNA is TGTGCTAGTGCTCCATTCGAGCCCGCAGATACGCAGTATTTT. Amino acids: CASAPFEPADTQYF.

This clonotype has a count of ten or more. The chain combines TRBV12-3 or TRBV12-4 with TRBJ1-1, with D possibly being TRBD1 (5 bases). The CDR3 length is 14 residues. V dropped 5 bases and J dropped 3 bases, with 13 bases sitting between them. The CDR3 reads CASSPGGGDTEAFF. Written as DNA, the CDR3 is TGTGCCAGCAGTCCCGGGGGGGGGGACACTGAAGCTTTCTTT.

The rearrangement joins TRBV7-9 to TRBJ2-4, with TRBD2 as a possible D gene (5 bases). Germline V CDR1 and CDR2: SEHNR, FQNEAQ (reference sequence). V gave up 5 bases and J gave up 0 bases, with 14 bases separating them. The CDR3 extends over 16 amino acids. As DNA, the CDR3 is TGTGCCAGCAGCCCGACGGGCGGGCTAGCCAAAAACATTCAGTACTTC. Its protein is CASSPTGGLAKNIQYF.

V gene TRBV20-1 combines with J gene TRBJ2-1; 7 bases fit TRBD1. The CDR3 runs 17 residues. Germline-derived CDR1 and CDR2 are DFQATT and SNEGSKA (reference sequence). V lost 0 bases and J lost 2; bases outside the gene matches: 10. The CDR3, as DNA: TGCAGTGCTAGAGATCAAAGGGGGCGGAAAGCCTACAATGAGCAGTTCTTC. Residues: CSARDQRGRKAYNEQFF.

The table lists this clonotype with a few counts. The rearrangement joins TRBV7-9 to TRBJ2-7; D unresolved. The V end was cut by 3 bases, the J end by 2 bases, with 11 bases between. The CDR3 length is 14 residues. CDR1 and CDR2 from the germline V gene are SEHNR and FQNEAQ (reference sequence). CDR3 sequence reads: CASSFGDTTYEQYF. The CDR3 nucleotides are TGTGCCAGCAGCTTCGGAGACACCACCTACGAGCAGTACTTC.

This clonotype has a count of ten or more. The V and J genes are TRBV28 and TRBJ2-7; no clear D. The germline V gene encodes CDR1 MDHEN and CDR2 SYDVKM. V gave up 6 bases and J gave up 0 bases, with 6 bases separating them. There are 12 residues in the CDR3. The CDR3 sequence: CASRESSYEQYF. CDR3 bases: TGTGCCAGCAGAGAGTCCTCCTACGAGCAGTACTTC.

This clonotype came up many times. The gene calls are TRBV6-2 or TRBV6-3 and TRBJ1-1; D gene unclear. With 0 bases removed from V and 0 bases from J, the gap between germline ends came to 11 bases. CDR3 length: 16 amino acids. CDR1 MNHEY and CDR2 SVGEGT come from the germline V gene. The CDR3 here is CASSYSPWSLNTEAFF. DNA of the CDR3: TGTGCCAGCAGTTACTCCCCATGGAGCCTGAACACTGAAGCTTTCTTT.

A word on this clonotype: A read error may explain this, as a much larger clone is one base away. The chain is built from TRBV27 and TRBJ2-7; 7 nucleotides line up with TRBD2. The CDR3 has 15 amino acids. Germline V gives CDR1 MNHEY, CDR2 SMNVEV (reference sequence). Unmatched junction bases numbered 11, after V lost 2 bases and J lost 7 bases. For the CDR3, the DNA is TGTGCCAGCAGTTTACCCGGGAGGTTGGGCAATGAGCAGTACTTC. This translates into CASSLPGRLGNEQYF.

Of note for this clonotype: One base away lies a much larger clone, so this may be a sequencing read error. The gene calls are TRBV9 and TRBJ2-7; TRBD2 aligns across 10 bases. The CDR3 extends over 14 amino acids. In germline, CDR1 is SGDLS, CDR2 YYNGEE. J lost 5 bases, V lost 7 bases, and 9 bases had no gene match. The CDR3 DNA is TGTGCCAGCGGCACCCGACTAGCGGGTAACGAGCAGTACTTC. Translating it yields CASGTRLAGNEQYF.

This clonotype has a count of ten or more. The V gene is TRBV9, the J gene TRBJ2-3; 11 bases are shared with TRBD2. Germline CDR1 and CDR2: SGDLS and YYNGEE. There are 22 residues in the CDR3. The V and J ends lost 1 base and 0 bases, in that order; junction bases with no gene match: 19. CDR3 sequence reads: CASSVFDLGLADFPPSTDTQYF. The CDR3 DNA is TGTGCCAGCAGCGTATTCGACTTGGGACTAGCGGACTTTCCGCCTAGCACAGATACGCAGTATTTT.

CDR3 in amino acids: CATSDSLDRDFQFF. CDR3 in DNA: TGTGCCACCAGTGATTCTCTTGACAGGGACTTTCAGTTCTTC. V gene TRBV24-1 combines with J gene TRBJ2-1, with a tentative D call TRBD1 (7 bases). The CDR3 contains 14 residues. CDR1 is KGHDR, CDR2 SFDVKD, per germline. The V gene lost 2 bases and the J gene lost 13 bases, with 17 bases spanning the gap.

To note about this clonotype: A read error may account for a junction end that differs from germline. CDR3 amino acids: CVSTLSGRASDEQFF. The CDR3 nucleotides are TGTGTCAGCACCCTTAGCGGGAGGGCCTCGGATGAGCAGTTCTTC. The gene calls are TRBV9 and TRBJ2-1; 11 bases match TRBD2. Germline CDR1 and CDR2: SGDLS and YYNGEE. The CDR3 contains 15 residues. Combining the CDR3 with reference TRBV9 and TRBJ2-1 gives the whole variable domain DSGVTQTPKHLITATGQRVTLRCSPRSGDLSVYWYQQSLDQGLQFLIQYYNGEERAKGNILERFSAQQFPDLHSELNLSSLELGDSALYFCVSTLSGRASDEQFFGPGTRLTVL.

As DNA, the CDR3 is TGTGCCAGCATCGACGATGCCAACGTCCTGACTTTC. Amino acids: CASIDDANVLTF. The chain is built from TRBV11-2 and TRBJ2-6; D gene uncertain. This CDR3 contains 12 residues. The V gene's germline CDR1 is SGHAT and CDR2 FQNNGV. Trimming shortened V by 7 bases and J by 7 bases, and 8 bases separated the two germline ends. The entire variable domain, with the rest obtained from reference TRBV11-2 and TRBJ2-6, is as follows: EAGVAQSPRYKIIEKRQSVAFWCNPISGHATLYWYQQILGQGPKLLIQFQNNGVVDDSQLPKDRFSAERLKGVDSTLKIQPAKLEDSAVYLCASIDDANVLTFGAGSRLTVL.

This clonotype was seen repeatedly, ten times or more. The genes are TRBV28 and TRBJ1-2; D is perhaps TRBD1 (5 bases). The germline V and J ends were trimmed by 6 bases and 3 bases, with 14 bases remaining between them. This CDR3 is 14 amino acids long. The germline CDR1 and CDR2 sequences are MDHEN and SYDVKM. CDR3 region: CASRSHGGDYGYTF. The CDR3 DNA reads as TGTGCCAGCAGGAGTCACGGGGGAGACTATGGCTACACCTTC.

The chain couples TRBV19 to TRBJ2-1, with 12 positions matching TRBD2. The CDR3 runs 14 residues. The J segment lost 9 bases and the V segment lost 7 bases, leaving 7 bases of the junction unmatched. Germline loops: CDR1 LNHDA, CDR2 SQIVND (reference sequence). The CDR3, as DNA: TGTGCCAGTACCCGACTAGCGGGAGCGGGTGAGCAGTTCTTC. The encoded protein is CASTRLAGAGEQFF. The whole variable domain, remainder taken from reference TRBV19 and TRBJ2-1, is DGGITQSPKYLFRKEGQNVTLSCEQNLNHDAMYWYRQDPGQGLRLIYYSQIVNDFQKGDIAEGYSVSREKKESFPLTVTSAQKNPTAFYLCASTRLAGAGEQFFGPGTRLTVL.

The table lists this clonotype with many counts. The CDR3 DNA reads TGCGCCAGCAGCGAAACAGGGGCCACTGAAGCTTTCTTT. Residues: CASSETGATEAFF. The V and J genes are TRBV5-1 and TRBJ1-1; 7 nucleotides line up with TRBD1. The V segment lost 4 bases and the J segment 4 bases; nucleotides outside the gene matches: 4. Germline CDR1 reads SGHRS; CDR2 reads YFSETQ. The CDR3 totals 13 residues.

In its sample, this clonotype was seen many times. The chain combines TRBV5-5 with TRBJ1-1, with 9 bases lining up with TRBD1. There are 15 residues in the CDR3. Losses at the gene ends were 4 bases for V and 4 bases for J; bases not matched to a gene: 8. From germline, CDR1 is SGHKS and CDR2 YYEKEE (reference sequence). The CDR3 reads CASSGHRGPVTEAFF. CDR3 sequence (DNA): TGTGCCAGCAGCGGCCACAGGGGGCCGGTCACTGAAGCTTTCTTT.